The rows below give T cell receptor beta chains drawn from one sample of a study of cytotoxic CD8 clonotypes in ibrutinib-treated CLL. Sequenced by immunoSEQ multiplex PCR; TCRdb stores in-frame clones only, minus some. The sample includes roughly 60,000 clones, roughly 70% seen only once; the top ten take 43%. Sequenced here: PBMCs, sampled after 12 months of ibrutinib treatment. The receptors were sampled from a human donor with chronic lymphocytic leukemia. Both conserved end residues are trimmed from each CDR3. A D gene is named only where the DNA matches it firmly.

J gene	D gene	V gene	CDR3 protein
TRBJ1-1	TRBD1	TRBV18	ASSARGQGGTEAF
TRBJ2-7	TRBD2	TRBV9	ASSARGGDSYEQY
TRBJ2-1	TRBD1	TRBV4-2	ASSHPDRVYNEQF
TRBJ2-1	TRBD2	TRBV7-6	ASGGLAGYDEQF
TRBJ2-1	TRBD1	TRBV2	ASSAGQGTGNEQF
TRBJ2-7	.	TRBV28	ASSDTTGFSEQY
TRBJ2-1	TRBD2	TRBV7-7	ASSQGLAGDEQF
TRBJ2-5	TRBD1	TRBV5-6	ASSRPGGEKGETQY
TRBJ1-4	.	TRBV28	ASLGAGPEKLF
TRBJ2-4	.	TRBV5-1	ASSLGSGIVAKNIQY
TRBJ2-5	.	TRBV5-1	ASSLGAAGDQETQY
TRBJ2-7	.	TRBV10-2	ASSEVPRGPGSSYEQY
TRBJ2-2	TRBD1	TRBV7-2	ASSRQGEVGELF
TRBJ1-5	.	TRBV5-1	ASSPGGGVSNQPQH
TRBJ2-6	.	TRBV18	ASSERSAGANVLT
TRBJ2-1	.	TRBV6-5	ASSYTEGVNEQF
TRBJ1-1	.	TRBV2	ASTITGTQNTEAF
TRBJ2-5	TRBD1	TRBV7-7	ASSLLTGQETQY
TRBJ2-2	TRBD2	TRBV7-2	ASSLALAATGELF
TRBJ2-7	.	TRBV5-1	ASSLRDSLGYEQY
TRBJ2-7	TRBD2	TRBV15	ATSREGWTSGKTYEQY
TRBJ1-2	.	TRBV2	ASSEGPGNYGYT
TRBJ2-6	TRBD1	TRBV5-1	ASSMDRAGANVLT
TRBJ1-1	.	TRBV28	ASTTGPREAF
TRBJ2-1	.	TRBV7-3	ASSLFPFEQF
TRBJ2-7	.	TRBV6-5	ASSHGIRGGEQY
TRBJ2-3	.	TRBV7-3	ASSLLPAATDTQY
TRBJ2-2	.	TRBV11-3	ASSLDLSGLGTGELF
TRBJ1-1	TRBD1	TRBV6-1	ASTDQGTGNTEAF
TRBJ1-5	.	TRBV18	ASSQSGDNQPQH
TRBJ2-7	.	TRBV30	AWNRPSTWERYEQY
TRBJ1-1	TRBD1	TRBV14	ASSPYTGVDTEAF
TRBJ2-4	.	TRBV9	ASSVAGGAKNIQY
TRBJ2-2	TRBD1	TRBV28	ASSYGTGPTGELF
TRBJ2-3	.	TRBV29-1	SVEDQGTDTQY
TRBJ2-7	TRBD1	TRBV19	ASSPGQVYEQY
TRBJ2-7	.	TRBV5-4	ASSSGLAGEQY
TRBJ1-3	TRBD1	TRBV14	ASSRLPPGQGDTIY
TRBJ2-1	.	TRBV7-2	ASSLLGRGEQF
TRBJ2-7	.	TRBV7-2	ASSLDSGYEQY